This T cell receptor beta chain was identified during a study of cytomegalovirus exposure and HLA in healthy donors. Study results and caveats: The study flagged some 170 TCR beta chains as cytomegalovirus-associated. DRB1 showed the most TCR associations and HLA-C the fewest in a later analysis, as rates varied by HLA locus. In vitro data verified three CMV-associated chains as specific for CMV antigens.

The PCR ran on 60 Vbeta and 13 Jbeta primers. Sequencing used immunoSEQ multiplex PCR; TCRdb keeps in-frame clones, though not all of them. Here the sample spans around 100,000 clones, 9.5% to 13% being singletons. Comments on this clone: What it recognizes is unknown.

V lost 3 bases to trimming and J lost 2 bases, with 20 bases between them. The CDR3 consists of 17 residues. The V gene's germline CDR1 is KGHSH and CDR2 LQKENI. The gene calls are TRBV18 and TRBJ2-7; possible D gene TRBD1, 6 bases. The TCR was taken from a man between 35 and 55 years old in good health and CMV-seropositive. Sample: PBMCs. The CDR3 sequence is CASSPPPGHSLTYEQYF. DNA for the CDR3: TGTGCCAGCTCACCTCCCCCGGGACACTCGCTTACCTACGAGCAGTACTTC.